This TCR beta chain stems from a study of OX40 agonist ivuxolimab in advanced cancers. Study-wide background: It was permissible to have had prior anti-PD-1, anti-PD-L1 or anti-CTLA-4 therapy, and about 40% had some. The study's findings and limits: Doses of 0.1 to 3.0 mg/kg were accompanied by clonal expansion of CD4+ and CD8+ blood T cells by week 6.

As regards this clone: Its specificity is not known.

Autoimmune disease history or systemic immunosuppression meant exclusion. Only in-frame clones appear in the TCRdb table, and some are missing; sequencing was by immunoSEQ multiplex PCR. This sample has roughly 92,000 clones, with around nine tenths found just once. The TCR comes from an adult with an advanced solid tumor such as melanoma, head and neck, liver or kidney cancer. Material: CD4+ or CD8+ T cells sorted from blood, obtained in a trial of the OX40 agonist ivuxolimab.

The CDR3 region has the DNA TGCGCCAGCAGAGACGCAGGGCTCGCGGAGACCCAGTACTTC. Translating it yields CASRDAGLAETQYF. The rearrangement uses TRBV5-1 and TRBJ2-5, with a tentative D call TRBD1 (5 bases). CDR3 size: 14 residues. Germline V gene data show CDR1 as SGHRS and CDR2 as YFSETQ. Trimming stripped 5 bases from V and 5 bases from J, with 16 bases between.